This is a list of T cell receptor beta chains from one sample in a study of cytomegalovirus exposure and HLA in healthy donors. Sequenced by immunoSEQ multiplex PCR; TCRdb stores in-frame clones only, minus some. Among about 200,000 clones listed, around 83% were seen once. Sequenced material: PBMCs. Every receptor here comes from a woman aged 50 to 60 in good health and CMV-seropositive. Both conserved end residues are part of each CDR3. Each record gives: clone size, V gene, J gene, D gene, CDR3 protein, CDR3 DNA. The D gene is left open where the match is weak. Rows give clone size only sometimes, using once, few, many, or a class for an expanded clone.

NA,TRBV7-2,TRBJ1-1,TRBD1,CASSLVPGGYTEAFF,TGTGCCAGCAGCTTAGTTCCAGGGGGATACACTGAAGCTTTCTTT
NA,TRBV5-1,TRBJ2-1,TRBD1,CASSKDRGRNEQFF,TGCGCCAGCAGCAAGGACAGGGGGCGCAATGAGCAGTTCTTC
NA,TRBV10-3,TRBJ1-5,NA,CAISDRGNQPQHF,TGTGCCATCAGTGACAGGGGCAATCAGCCCCAGCATTTT
NA,TRBV18,TRBJ2-5,TRBD1,CASSQPGGSETQYF,TGTGCCAGCTCACAACCAGGGGGTAGCGAGACCCAGTACTTC
NA,TRBV7-2,TRBJ1-5,NA,CASREQLNQPQHF,TGTGCCAGCAGGGAACAGCTCAATCAGCCCCAGCATTTT
NA,TRBV2,TRBJ1-2,NA,CASSRGDNYGYTF,TGTGCCAGCAGCCGCGGGGATAACTATGGCTACACCTTC
NA,TRBV7-2,TRBJ2-7,NA,CASSLAPGLSYELYF,TGTGCCAGCAGCTTAGCGCCCGGACTATCCTACGAGCTGTACTTC
NA,TRBV5-1,TRBJ2-2,NA,CASRTDSANTGELFF,TGCGCCAGCAGGACGGACAGCGCGAACACCGGGGAGCTGTTTTTT
NA,TRBV19,TRBJ2-3,TRBD2,CASSITSGRAGTDTQYF,TGTGCCAGTAGTATTACTAGCGGGAGGGCCGGCACAGATACGCAGTATTTT
few,TRBV27,TRBJ1-2,NA,CASSLSRQLLPDYGYTF,TGTGCCAGCAGTTTATCCCGACAGCTCCTACCCGACTATGGCTACACCTTC
NA,TRBV6-5,TRBJ1-2,TRBD1,CGSSYEAGTGGYTF,TGTGGCAGCAGTTACGAGGCAGGGACAGGTGGCTACACCTTC
NA,TRBV7-8,TRBJ2-3,NA,CASSLTVGAADTQYF,TGTGCCAGCAGCCTCACGGTAGGGGCCGCAGATACGCAGTATTTT
NA,TRBV11-2,TRBJ2-7,NA,CASSMAPEPYEQYF,TGTGCCAGCAGTATGGCACCCGAACCCTACGAGCAGTACTTC
NA,TRBV18,TRBJ2-1,NA,CASSPSQGSYNEQFF,TGTGCCAGCTCACCCTCCCAGGGGAGTTACAATGAGCAGTTCTTC
NA,TRBV11-2,TRBJ1-5,TRBD1,CASSPGQGGQPQHF,TGTGCCAGCAGCCCGGGACAGGGCGGTCAGCCCCAGCATTTT
NA,TRBV5-4,TRBJ1-2,NA,CASSLQSGDDGYTF,TGTGCCAGCAGCTTGCAATCGGGGGACGATGGCTACACCTTC
NA,TRBV4-1,TRBJ1-4,NA,CASSQAREGEKLFF,TGCGCCAGCAGCCAAGCTCGGGAAGGAGAAAAACTGTTTTTT
NA,TRBV28,TRBJ2-7,NA,CASSSPINAGFDEQYF,TGTGCCAGCAGTTCCCCGATTAACGCGGGGTTTGACGAGCAGTACTTC
NA,TRBV28,TRBJ2-1,NA,CASSFPSGNNEQFF,TGTGCCAGCAGTTTTCCTTCCGGGAACAATGAGCAGTTCTTC
NA,TRBV27,TRBJ2-2,NA,CASSEGQPNTGELFF,TGTGCCAGCAGCGAAGGACAGCCGAACACCGGGGAGCTGTTTTTT
NA,TRBV5-4,TRBJ2-7,NA,CASSLPAGAHEQYF,TGTGCCAGCAGCTTGCCGGCGGGCGCCCACGAGCAGTACTTC
NA,TRBV10-3,TRBJ1-1,NA,CAISESQGGWTEAFF,TGTGCCATCAGTGAGTCGCAGGGAGGTTGGACTGAAGCTTTCTTT
NA,TRBV29-1,TRBJ1-2,TRBD1,CSVGQGNYGYTF,TGCAGCGTGGGACAGGGTAACTATGGCTACACCTTC
NA,TRBV7-9,TRBJ1-2,NA,CASSPITAGYTF,TGTGCCAGCAGCCCAATTACCGCGGGCTACACCTTC
NA,TRBV6-6,TRBJ1-1,NA,CASTGQSNTEAFF,TGTGCCAGCACGGGACAATCGAACACTGAAGCTTTCTTT
NA,TRBV5-1,TRBJ1-1,NA,CASGSGFRTEAFF,TGCGCCAGCGGGTCGGGGTTCCGAACTGAAGCTTTCTTT
NA,TRBV7-8,TRBJ2-7,NA,CASSLRGGDSYEQYF,TGTGCCAGCAGCCTCAGGGGTGGTGACTCCTACGAGCAGTACTTC
few,TRBV5-4,TRBJ1-2,TRBD1,CASSRPGTGNSGYTF,TGTGCCAGCAGCCGTCCCGGGACAGGGAACAGTGGCTACACCTTC
once,TRBV30,TRBJ2-4,NA,CAWRENHIQYF,TGTGCCTGGAGGGAGAATCACATTCAGTACTTC
few,TRBV11-2,TRBJ2-7,TRBD1,CASISETGGYEQYF,TGTGCCAGCATAAGTGAGACAGGGGGCTACGAGCAGTACTTC
few,TRBV28,TRBJ2-7,TRBD1,CASIRDRGPRSSYEQYF,TGTGCCAGCATACGGGACAGGGGGCCCCGAAGCTCCTACGAGCAGTACTTC
NA,TRBV5-1,TRBJ1-1,NA,CASSLAGGLGTEAFF,TGCGCCAGCAGCTTGGCCGGGGGTCTCGGCACTGAAGCTTTCTTT
once,TRBV18,TRBJ2-1,NA,CASSPPPGERGNEQFF,TGTGCCAGCTCACCACCCCCCGGAGAAAGGGGCAATGAGCAGTTCTTC
NA,TRBV4-1,TRBJ2-5,NA,CASSRGAGNPPETQYF,TGCGCCAGCAGCCGGGGTGCGGGAAACCCCCCAGAGACCCAGTACTTC
NA,TRBV20-1,TRBJ2-5,TRBD2,CSARFGGAGYF,TGCAGTGCTAGGTTCGGGGGGGCGGGATACTTC
NA,TRBV28,TRBJ2-3,NA,CASSLGLATDSSTDTQYF,TGTGCCAGCAGTTTAGGGCTAGCGACAGATTCTAGCACAGATACGCAGTATTTT
NA,TRBV5-1,TRBJ2-2,TRBD1,CASSADRVDTGELFF,TGCGCCAGCAGCGCAGACAGGGTGGATACCGGGGAGCTGTTTTTT
NA,TRBV6-5,TRBJ2-7,NA,CASSPAGGRPTGQYF,TGTGCCAGCAGCCCCGCGGGCGGTAGACCTACGGGGCAGTACTTC
NA,TRBV7-9,TRBJ2-1,NA,CASSLFRDEQFF,TGTGCCAGCAGCTTATTCAGGGATGAGCAGTTCTTC